This TCR beta chain was sequenced for a study of shared clonotypes between healthy human individuals. Study-wide findings and caveats: Memory subsets generally showed smaller estimated richness than naive subsets did.

A remark on this clone: What it binds is unknown.

CDR3 length equals 15 residues. The V gene lost 2 bases and the J gene lost 2 bases, with 12 bases spanning the gap. The germline CDR1 and CDR2 sequences are GTSNPN and SVGIG (reference sequence). Clones were sequenced by immunoSEQ multiplex PCR, and TCRdb holds only the in-frame ones, with some missing. The sample includes 850,000 to 1,200,000 clones, around 75% of them seen just once. This receptor was taken from a man between 18 and 29 years old in good health. The V gene is TRBV30, the J gene TRBJ2-2; unclear D gene. The specimen sequenced was memory CD4+ T cells sorted from blood. The subset is: CD45RA-negative fraction. This CDR3 reads CAWSIFSPNTGELFF. The CDR3 DNA follows: TGTGCCTGGAGTATTTTTTCTCCTAACACCGGGGAGCTGTTTTTT.